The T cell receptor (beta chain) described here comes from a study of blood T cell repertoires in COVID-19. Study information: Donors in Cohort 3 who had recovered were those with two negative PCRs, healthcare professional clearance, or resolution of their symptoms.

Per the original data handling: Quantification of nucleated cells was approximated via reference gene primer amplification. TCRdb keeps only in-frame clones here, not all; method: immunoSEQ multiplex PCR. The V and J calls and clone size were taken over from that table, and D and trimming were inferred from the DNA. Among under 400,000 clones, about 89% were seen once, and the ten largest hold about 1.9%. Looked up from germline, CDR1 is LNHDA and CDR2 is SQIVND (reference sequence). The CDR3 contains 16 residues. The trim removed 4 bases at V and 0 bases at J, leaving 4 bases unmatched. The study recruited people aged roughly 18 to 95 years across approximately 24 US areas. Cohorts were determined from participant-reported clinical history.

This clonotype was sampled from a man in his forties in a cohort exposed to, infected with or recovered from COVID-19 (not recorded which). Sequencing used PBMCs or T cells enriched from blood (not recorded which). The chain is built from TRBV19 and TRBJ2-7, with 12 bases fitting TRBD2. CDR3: CASSKMTSGSSYEQYF. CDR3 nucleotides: TGTGCCAGTAGTAAAATGACTAGCGGGAGCTCCTACGAGCAGTACTTC.